These 28 T cell receptor beta chains were all obtained from the same sample, sequenced in a study of early T cells in non-severe SARS-CoV-2 infection (dated by TCRdb to the early 2020s). The library came from 5' RACE. Sequencing used a NextSeq 500. TCRdb reprocessed the public reads (quality trimming at Q25 with fastp, clone calling with MiXCR) and kept in-frame beta chains. Merged by CDR3 protein, the rows form single entries marked with the most common genes and DNA. Within this sample are approximately 70,000 distinct CDR3 sequences, with 12% of them counted one time only. Clones ranked in the top ten supply 5% to 8% of the sample. What was sequenced was whole blood. Receptors were obtained from an adult who was a healthcare worker with PCR-confirmed SARS-CoV-2 infection or an uninfected control (not recorded which).

This clonotype occurred a few times. The rearrangement joins TRBV2 to TRBJ2-2; TRBD1 matches at 9 bases. The CDR3 runs to 16 residues. Looked up from germline, CDR1 is SNHLY and CDR2 is FYNNEI. The V and J ends lost 7 bases and 6 bases, in that order; junction bases with no gene match: 12. The CDR3 DNA reads as TGTGCCAGCATGTCTCGGACAGGGGTATCCGCCGGGGAGCTGTTTTTT. It is translated as CASMSRTGVSAGELFF.

This clonotype was observed a handful of times. The chain employs TRBV29-1 and TRBJ1-2, with D unclear. This CDR3 is 12 amino acids long. The germline gives CDR1 SQVTM, CDR2 ANQGSEA. The V end lost 7 bases, the J end lost 4 bases, and 13 bases lay between the germline ends. The CDR3 loop is CSARTPGYGYTF. DNA of the CDR3: TGCAGCGCACGGACTCCGGGCTATGGCTACACCTTC.

This clonotype appeared many times. This chain links TRBV5-1 with TRBJ1-4, with 11 bases fitting TRBD1. CDR3 length: 17 residues. Germline V CDR1 and CDR2: SGHRS, YFSETQ. The ends lost 0 bases at V and 6 bases at J; junction bases unmatched: 7. The CDR3 bases are TGCGCCAGCAGCTTGGATCCCATGGGACAGGGGGATGAAAAACTGTTTTTT. It yields the protein CASSLDPMGQGDEKLFF.

The rearrangement joins TRBV29-1 to TRBJ2-3; tentatively, D is TRBD2 (5 bases). The V gene's germline CDR1 is SQVTM and CDR2 ANQGSEA. This CDR3 is 12 amino acids long. V dropped 3 bases and J dropped 15 bases, with 19 bases sitting between them. The CDR3 sequence is CSVDAGRTRAYF. The CDR3 DNA follows: TGCAGCGTTGATGCGGGCCGTACTCGGGCTTATTTT.

This clonotype was observed at least ten times. The chain links TRBV29-1 to TRBJ1-1; no clear D. Germline CDR1 and CDR2: SQVTM and ANQGSEA. The CDR3 is made up of 14 amino acids. Between the trimmed V and J ends, which lost 6 bases and 7 bases, there was a span of 21 bases. This chain's CDR3 is CSVTRGMVVSEAFF. DNA for the CDR3: TGCAGCGTGACGCGCGGGATGGTTGTTAGTGAAGCTTTCTTT.

This sequence joins TRBV7-2 and TRBJ2-5, with D possibly matching TRBD2 (5 bases). The CDR3 runs 13 residues. V was clipped by 5 bases and J by 3 bases, with 10 bases between them. CDR1 and CDR2 from the germline V gene are SGHTA and FQGNSA. DNA for the CDR3: TGTGCCAGCAGCCGAGGGAGCAAAGAGACCCAGTACTTC. It yields the protein CASSRGSKETQYF.

This clonotype was seen a few times. The gene calls are TRBV10-3 and TRBJ1-2; 7 nucleotides agree with TRBD1. Germline V gene sequence: CDR1 ENHRY, CDR2 SYGVKD. The CDR3 runs to 14 residues. J gave up 3 bases and V 6 bases, and 7 bases lay outside the gene matches. This chain's CDR3 is CAISSPGTDYGYTF. DNA of the CDR3: TGTGCCATCAGCTCCCCCGGGACAGACTATGGCTACACCTTC.

This clonotype was recorded a few times. The gene calls are TRBV5-1 and TRBJ2-1; 11 bases match TRBD2. CDR3 length: 18 amino acids. Germline V gene lookup returns CDR1 SGHRS and CDR2 YFSETQ. Trimming took 0 bases from V and 6 from J; bases not matched to a gene: 11. The CDR3 loop reads CASSLVPRRLAGSNEQFF. CDR3 in DNA: TGCGCCAGCAGCTTGGTCCCACGCCGACTAGCGGGGTCCAATGAGCAGTTCTTC.

The gene calls are TRBV20-1 and TRBJ2-7, with 9 bases matching TRBD2. Germline CDR1 DFQATT, CDR2 SNEGSKA (reference sequence). Trimming took 0 bases from V and 4 from J; bases not matched to a gene: 7. The CDR3 runs 15 residues. CDR3 sequence: CSARDLATSGYEQYF. Here the CDR3 DNA reads TGCAGTGCTAGAGATTTGGCGACTAGCGGATACGAGCAGTACTTC.

In its sample, this clonotype was seen a few times. The chain links TRBV29-1 to TRBJ1-2, with D perhaps TRBD1 (6 bases). The germline CDR1 and CDR2 sequences are SQVTM and ANQGSEA. V was cut by 7 bases and J by 0 bases, with 9 bases left in between. There are 12 residues in the CDR3. As DNA, the CDR3 is TGCAGCGCTACAGGGTCTAACTATGGCTACACCTTC. Residues: CSATGSNYGYTF.

This clonotype occurred a few times. This rearrangement joins TRBV2 to TRBJ1-3; 7 positions agree with TRBD1. The CDR3 consists of 15 residues. V gave up 4 bases and J gave up 0 bases; unmatched junction bases: 3. The V gene's germline CDR1 is SNHLY and CDR2 FYNNEI. Here the CDR3 reads CASSATGTSGNTIYF. CDR3 nucleotide sequence: TGTGCCAGCAGTGCGACAGGGACCTCTGGAAACACCATATATTTT.

This clonotype was seen many times. CDR3 in DNA: TGTGCCAGCAGCCCAGCGGGATCGACAGATACGCAGTATTTT. This encodes CASSPAGSTDTQYF. The rearrangement joins TRBV9 to TRBJ2-3; the match to TRBD2 covers 7 bases. In germline, CDR1 is SGDLS, CDR2 YYNGEE. The length of the CDR3 is 14 residues. V gave up 4 bases and J gave up 3 bases; unmatched junction bases: 5.

This clonotype was recorded at least ten times. The chain carries TRBV6-4 and TRBJ2-1, with D unresolved. Trimming took off 0 bases at V and 9 bases at J, with 12 bases between the two ends. The CDR3 has 14 amino acids. CDR1 and CDR2 (germline): MRHNA, SNTAGT. The CDR3 DNA reads as TGTGCCAGCAGTGACTCGGCTAGTTGGTTTGAGCAGTTCTTC. It yields the protein CASSDSASWFEQFF.

This clonotype has more than one count but fewer than ten. V is TRBV24-1 and J is TRBJ1-6, with 8 bases fitting TRBD1. Looked up from germline, CDR1 is KGHDR and CDR2 is SFDVKD. The CDR3 covers 13 residues. Unmatched junction bases numbered 2, after V lost 9 bases and J lost 5 bases. DNA for the CDR3: TGTGCCACCCAACAGGGGGATAATTCACCCCTCCACTTT. Translation: CATQQGDNSPLHF.

This clonotype was picked up a small number of times. V gene TRBV12-5 combines with J gene TRBJ2-7; D call uncertain. The germline V and J ends were trimmed by 6 bases and 5 bases, with 20 bases remaining between them. Germline values: CDR1 LGHNT, CDR2 FRNRAP. The CDR3 spans 15 residues. CDR3 nucleotide sequence: TGTGCTAGTGGAAACGCCGGGCCAAATCCCCACGAGCAGTACTTC. The encoded protein is CASGNAGPNPHEQYF.

The sample holds a few counts of this clonotype. The chain links TRBV14 to TRBJ1-3; the D is unclear. Germline V gene sequence: CDR1 SGHDN, CDR2 FVKESK. V was cut by 4 bases and J by 0 bases, with 16 bases left in between. The CDR3 is made up of 17 amino acids. CDR3 DNA sequence: TGTGCCAGCAGCCTTTACGAGGTTACATCCTCTGGAAACACCATATATTTT. The encoded protein is CASSLYEVTSSGNTIYF.

This clonotype was observed many times. The gene calls are TRBV4-1 and TRBJ1-4, with TRBD1 matching over 9 bases. Trimming took 4 bases from V and 6 from J; bases not matched to a gene: 3. CDR3 length: 14 residues. Germline V CDR1 and CDR2: MGHRA, YSYEKL. The CDR3 nucleotides read TGCGCCAGCAGCCCGGGACAGGGCTATGAAAAACTGTTTTTT. This codes for CASSPGQGYEKLFF.

This clonotype was seen a few times. J is TRBJ1-5 and V is TRBV6-2 or TRBV6-3; 11 nucleotides line up with TRBD1. Trimming took 2 bases from V and 0 from J; bases not matched to a gene: 3. The germline CDR1 and CDR2 sequences are MNHEY and SVGEGT. The CDR3 totals 17 residues. The CDR3 DNA is TGTGCCAGCAGTTACGGGACAGGGGGTTCTAGCAATCAGCCCCAGCATTTT. Residues: CASSYGTGGSSNQPQHF.

The J gene is TRBJ2-6, the V gene TRBV6-1, with D unclear. Germline V CDR1 and CDR2: MNHNS, SASEGT. Trimming pared 1 base from V and 2 bases from J, leaving 9 bases between. The CDR3 extends over 16 amino acids. The CDR3 reads CASSEGGGPGANVLTF. The CDR3 region has the DNA TGTGCCAGCAGTGAAGGTGGCGGCCCTGGGGCCAACGTCCTGACTTTC.

This clonotype was detected many times. DNA for the CDR3: TGCAGCGTTGTGGGAGGGGATCCCTACAATGAGCAGTTCTTC. Residues: CSVVGGDPYNEQFF. The chain uses TRBV29-1 and TRBJ2-1; 7 bases line up with TRBD2. CDR3 length: 14 residues. In germline, CDR1 is SQVTM, CDR2 ANQGSEA. The V gene end was trimmed by 4 bases and the J gene end by 2 bases; junction bases not matched to a gene: 5.

The rearrangement joins TRBV30 to TRBJ2-1; tentatively, D is TRBD2 (5 bases). The germline V gene encodes CDR1 GTSNPN and CDR2 SVGIG (reference sequence). The germline V and J ends were trimmed by 4 bases and 8 bases, with 9 bases remaining between them. This CDR3 contains 11 residues. The CDR3 reads CAWTSLHEQFF. Written as DNA, the CDR3 is TGTGCCTGGACTAGCCTCCATGAGCAGTTCTTC.

This clonotype has a count of ten or more. The rearrangement uses TRBV20-1 and TRBJ2-3, with TRBD1 identical over 7 bases. The germline CDR1 and CDR2 sequences are DFQATT and SNEGSKA (reference sequence). J was trimmed by 1 base and V by 8 bases; bases with no gene match: 12. CDR3 size: 15 residues. The CDR3 region has the DNA TGCAGTACCCAAGAGGCAGGACAGGGCACAGATACGCAGTATTTT. Its translation: CSTQEAGQGTDTQYF.

CDR3 residues: CASSPPPEPQETQYF. The CDR3 region has the DNA TGTGCCAGCAGCCCCCCACCGGAACCGCAAGAGACCCAGTACTTC. The chain carries TRBV7-9 and TRBJ2-5; unclear D gene. This CDR3 has 15 residues. The germline V gene has CDR1 SEHNR and CDR2 FQNEAQ (reference sequence). The V end was cut by 5 bases, the J end by 2 bases, with 15 bases between.

This clonotype was observed at least ten times. V gene TRBV2 combines with J gene TRBJ1-6; D gene unclear. Trimming took off 4 bases at V and 8 bases at J, with 12 bases between the two ends. The CDR3 contains 14 residues. The germline V gene has CDR1 SNHLY and CDR2 FYNNEI. CDR3 residues: CASSVRGIDSPLHF. The CDR3 DNA is TGTGCCAGCAGTGTTAGAGGGATCGATTCACCCCTCCACTTT.

The chain combines TRBV20-1 with TRBJ2-7; TRBD2 is a possible D gene (6 bases). This CDR3 spans 13 amino acids. V lost 8 bases, J lost 4 bases, and 18 bases lay in between. Germline values: CDR1 DFQATT, CDR2 SNEGSKA (reference sequence). Here the CDR3 DNA reads TGCAGTTCCTCCGCCGCGGGGACTTACGAGCAGTACTTC. As protein: CSSSAAGTYEQYF.

This clonotype has just a few counts. This rearrangement joins TRBV20-1 to TRBJ1-2, with a weak D call TRBD1 (6 bases). V dropped 1 base and J dropped 6 bases, with 15 bases sitting between them. Germline V gives CDR1 DFQATT, CDR2 SNEGSKA (reference sequence). The CDR3 is 14 amino acids. This CDR3 is CSARGGRGDDGYTF. The DNA of the CDR3 is TGCAGTGCTAGAGGCGGCAGGGGAGACGATGGCTACACCTTC.

V is TRBV7-9 and J is TRBJ1-6, with 7 bases matching TRBD1. V lost 4 bases, J lost 6 bases, and 6 bases stayed unmatched. Germline-derived CDR1 and CDR2 are SEHNR and FQNEAQ (reference sequence). CDR3 length: 15 amino acids. Written as DNA, the CDR3 is TGTGCCAGCAGCTGGGCGGACAGGAGTAATTCACCCCTCCACTTT. This translates into CASSWADRSNSPLHF.

The chain recombines TRBV14 with TRBJ1-6, with D hard to call. The CDR3 covers 13 residues. V gave up 1 base and J gave up 5 bases, with 3 bases separating them. Germline V gives CDR1 SGHDN, CDR2 FVKESK. CDR3: CASSQVNNSPLHF. The CDR3, as DNA: TGTGCCAGCAGCCAAGTTAATAATTCACCCCTCCACTTT.